One sample yielded the 20 T cell receptor beta chains listed below, sequenced in a study of CD8 T cells in ankylosing spondylitis. In TCRdb, the 5' RACE reads were re-called with MiXCR into one record per CDR3 protein. Of 230,000 or so distinct CDR3 sequences listed, about 24% are singletons. The source material was blood, either unsorted or a sorted T cell fraction (not recorded which). Receptor source: a male donor with ankylosing spondylitis or in good health (not recorded which).

This clonotype was counted ten times or more. The gene calls are TRBV6-9 and TRBJ2-2, with no clear D. There are 8 residues in the CDR3. Per the germline V gene, CDR1 is MNHGY and CDR2 is SVAAGI. The CDR3 loop is CPRGELFF. CDR3 coding DNA: TGTCCTAGGGGGGAGCTGTTTTTT.

The genes are TRBV20-1 and TRBJ2-7; 8 nucleotides match TRBD2. J was trimmed by 7 bases and V by 0 bases; bases with no gene match: 11. The germline V gene has CDR1 DFQATT and CDR2 SNEGSKA (reference sequence). The CDR3 is made up of 15 amino acids. CDR3 DNA sequence: TGCAGTGCTAGAGATTTAGCGGGGCCGAGAGGGGAGCAGTACTTC. Amino acids: CSARDLAGPRGEQYF.

This clonotype was recorded many times. V gene TRBV20-1 combines with J gene TRBJ2-1, with TRBD2 matching over 7 bases. The V and J ends lost 6 bases and 2 bases, in that order; junction bases with no gene match: 10. The CDR3 sequence is 15 residues long. Germline loops: CDR1 DFQATT, CDR2 SNEGSKA (reference sequence). The CDR3 sequence: CSALGGAGAYNEQFF. Written as DNA, the CDR3 is TGCAGTGCCCTGGGAGGGGCGGGGGCCTACAATGAGCAGTTCTTC.

This sequence joins TRBV4-1 and TRBJ2-7; a possible D gene is TRBD1 (5 bases). V was pared by 11 bases and J by 3 bases, with 11 bases between. Germline V lookup: CDR1 MGHRA, CDR2 YSYEKL. The CDR3 sequence is 11 residues long. The CDR3 DNA reads as TGCGCCTCAGGGCCCCACTACGAGCAGTACTTC. This codes for CASGPHYEQYF.

In its sample, this clonotype was seen many times. This chain links TRBV27 with TRBJ1-5; D uncertain. The CDR3 is 17 amino acids. V lost 5 bases and J lost 0, with 17 bases in between. In germline, CDR1 is MNHEY, CDR2 SMNVEV (reference sequence). The DNA of the CDR3 is TGTGCCAGCAGTACCTATTTCCAGCGACGTAGCAATCAGCCCCAGCATTTT. Translation: CASSTYFQRRSNQPQHF.

The table lists this clonotype with a few counts. This CDR3 reads CSAPRWNGVNYEQYF. CDR3 nucleotides: TGCAGTGCCCCGCGGTGGAACGGGGTAAACTACGAGCAGTACTTC. The chain has TRBV20-1 and TRBJ2-7; D is possibly TRBD2 (5 bases). The CDR3 totals 15 residues. V was clipped by 6 bases and J by 3 bases, with 21 bases between them. CDR1 and CDR2 from the germline V gene are DFQATT and SNEGSKA (reference sequence).

This clonotype was counted a few times. This rearrangement joins TRBV10-3 to TRBJ2-2; no firm D call. From germline, CDR1 is ENHRY and CDR2 SYGVKD. This CDR3 spans 15 amino acids. Trimming stripped 6 bases from V and 3 bases from J, with 14 bases between. The CDR3 reads CAISDPLKDTGELFF. CDR3 nucleotides: TGTGCCATCAGCGACCCCTTGAAGGACACCGGGGAGCTGTTTTTT.

This clonotype came up a few times. One junction end disagrees with the germline gene, perhaps due to a read error. The chain couples TRBV7-7 to TRBJ2-5; 9 nucleotides agree with TRBD1. The CDR3 is made up of 15 amino acids. Germline V gene data show CDR1 as SSHAT and CDR2 as FNYEAQ (reference sequence). CDR3 loop: CASSLGTGYQETQYF. The CDR3 bases are TGTGCTAGCAGCTTAGGGACAGGGTACCAAGAGACCCAGTACTTC. Together with reference TRBV7-7 and TRBJ2-5, the CDR3 gives the full variable domain: GAGVSQSPRYKVTKRGQDVTLRCDPISSHATLYWYQQALGQGPEFLTYFNYEAQPDKSGLPSDRFSAERPEGSISTLTIQRTEQRDSAMYRCASSLGTGYQETQYFGPGTRLLVL.

This clonotype appeared many times. The chain couples TRBV12-3 or TRBV12-4 to TRBJ1-1; 7 positions agree with TRBD1. Trimming cost V 5 bases and J 5 bases; bases outside gene matches: 8. CDR3 size: 14 residues. CDR3 nucleotide sequence: TGTGCCAGCAGTCCCCGACAGGGCCGGACTGAAGCTTTCTTT. Translating gives CASSPRQGRTEAFF.

This clonotype was counted many times. V and J are TRBV12-3 or TRBV12-4 and TRBJ1-5; D is unresolved. Trimming shortened V by 6 bases and J by 1 base, and 13 bases separated the two germline ends. This CDR3 has 15 amino acids. CDR3: CASSPLVRSNQPQHF. CDR3 nucleotides: TGTGCCAGCAGCCCCTTAGTCCGGAGCAATCAGCCCCAGCATTTT.

The table lists this clonotype with a few counts. The rearrangement joins TRBV20-1 to TRBJ2-7; 7 nucleotides agree with TRBD1. CDR1 and CDR2 from the germline V gene are DFQATT and SNEGSKA (reference sequence). There are 17 residues in the CDR3. V gave up 3 bases and J gave up 2 bases; unmatched junction bases: 16. CDR3 nucleotide sequence: TGCAGTGCTAGGGAGTTGTTAAGGACAGGTGGTCCCTACGAGCAGTACTTC. Its protein product is CSARELLRTGGPYEQYF.

J is TRBJ2-7 and V is TRBV14, with a weak D call TRBD2 (6 bases). Germline CDR1 SGHDN, CDR2 FVKESK. With 1 base removed from V and 4 bases from J, the gap between germline ends came to 17 bases. The CDR3 length is 16 residues. CDR3 in DNA: TGTGCCAGCAGCCAAGGGGGATGGCAGGGAGGATACGAGCAGTACTTC. Translating gives CASSQGGWQGGYEQYF.

The V call is TRBV10-3, the J call TRBJ2-1; D is perhaps TRBD2 (6 bases). V dropped 3 bases and J dropped 9 bases, with 9 bases sitting between them. Germline-derived CDR1 and CDR2 are ENHRY and SYGVKD. There are 12 residues in the CDR3. CDR3 residues: CAISDTSSEQFF. The CDR3 DNA follows: TGTGCCATCAGTGACACTAGCTCTGAGCAGTTCTTC.

There are many counts of this clonotype. The J gene is TRBJ2-5, the V gene TRBV20-1, with D tentatively TRBD1 (5 bases). CDR1 DFQATT and CDR2 SNEGSKA come from the germline V gene (reference sequence). V was clipped by 1 base and J by 4 bases, with 13 bases between them. This CDR3 spans 14 amino acids. The CDR3 sequence is CSARGGTRGETQYF. CDR3 sequence (DNA): TGCAGTGCTAGAGGGGGCACACGAGGAGAGACCCAGTACTTC.

This clonotype has a count of ten or more. The chain couples TRBV7-2 to TRBJ2-1; no definite D call. Germline V gives CDR1 SGHTA, CDR2 FQGNSA. Trimming cost V 4 bases and J 6 bases, with 13 bases left between them. CDR3 length equals 14 residues. CDR3 bases: TGTGCCAGCAGCTCCGGATCTCACATCAATGAGCAGTTCTTC. Translating gives CASSSGSHINEQFF.

The table lists this clonotype with a few counts. This chain joins TRBV24-1 and TRBJ2-1; D is unresolved. V lost 9 bases and J lost 0, with 8 bases in between. This CDR3 spans 13 amino acids. Germline CDR1 KGHDR, CDR2 SFDVKD. Here the CDR3 DNA reads TGTGCCACCCAACCGAGCTCCTACAATGAGCAGTTCTTC. Protein sequence: CATQPSSYNEQFF.

This clonotype was seen many times. The chain employs TRBV29-1 and TRBJ2-3; D is tentatively TRBD1 or TRBD2 (6 bases each). The CDR3 runs to 14 residues. CDR1 and CDR2 (germline): SQVTM, ANQGSEA. V lost 0 bases, J lost 3 bases, and 10 bases lay in between. DNA of the CDR3: TGCAGCGTTGAAGACGGAGGGGGAACAGATACGCAGTATTTT. This sequence encodes CSVEDGGGTDTQYF.

The rearrangement links TRBV12-3 or TRBV12-4 to TRBJ1-1; 8 bases map to TRBD1. The CDR3 has 13 residues. With V trimmed by 10 bases and J by 3 bases, 7 bases remained unmatched. CDR3 bases: TGTGCCACCGGACAGGGTGGGGACACTGAAGCTTTCTTT. Protein: CATGQGGDTEAFF.

As regards this clonotype: A junction end diverges from the germline sequence, so it may reflect a read error. The chain links TRBV4-2 to TRBJ2-3; no clear D. CDR3 length equals 15 residues. Germline V gives CDR1 LGHNA, CDR2 YNFKEQ. CDR3 bases: TGTGCCATCAGCCCCTGGGTCCCCAGCACAGATACGCAGTATTTT. This sequence encodes CAISPWVPSTDTQYF.

At least ten counts were recorded for this clonotype. The chain links TRBV12-3 or TRBV12-4 to TRBJ2-1; 10 bases line up with TRBD2. The CDR3 is made up of 15 amino acids. The J segment lost 7 bases and the V segment lost 1 base, leaving 4 bases of the junction unmatched. The CDR3 region is CASSLVSGGQNEQFF. CDR3 sequence (DNA): TGTGCCAGCAGTTTAGTTAGCGGGGGGCAAAATGAGCAGTTCTTC.